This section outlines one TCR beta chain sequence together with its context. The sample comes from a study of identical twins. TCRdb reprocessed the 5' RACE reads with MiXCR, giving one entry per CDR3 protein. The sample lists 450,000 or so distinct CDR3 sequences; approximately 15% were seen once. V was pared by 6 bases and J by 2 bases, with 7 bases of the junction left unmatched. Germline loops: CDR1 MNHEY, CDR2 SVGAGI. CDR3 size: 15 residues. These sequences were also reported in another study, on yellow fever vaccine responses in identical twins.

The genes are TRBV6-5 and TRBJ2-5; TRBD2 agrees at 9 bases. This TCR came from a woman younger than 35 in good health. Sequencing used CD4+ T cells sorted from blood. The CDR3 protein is CASSYRLAVQETQYF. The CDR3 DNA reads TGTGCCAGCAGCTATAGACTAGCGGTACAAGAGACCCAGTACTTC.